The 30 T cell receptor beta chains below all came from one sample that was sequenced in a study of blood T cell repertoires in COVID-19. TCRdb's copy holds only in-frame clones and misses some; the assay was immunoSEQ multiplex PCR. The sample holds fewer than 400,000 clones, roughly 89% seen once. Material for sequencing was PBMCs or T cells enriched from blood (not recorded which). The source of these receptors is a woman aged 45-65 years who had recovered from COVID-19.

The CDR3 DNA reads as TGTGCCAGCTCGTCCACGACCCGGGGGGGCACTGAAGCTTTCTTT. This sequence encodes CASSSTTRGGTEAFF. V gene TRBV18 combines with J gene TRBJ1-1; the D gene is possibly TRBD1 (5 bases). The CDR3 is 15 residues long. Trimming stripped 6 bases from V and 4 bases from J, with 18 bases between. From germline, CDR1 is KGHSH and CDR2 LQKENI.

The V and J genes are TRBV15 and TRBJ1-2; D might be TRBD1 (5 bases). This CDR3 has 12 residues. CDR1 and CDR2 (germline): LNHNV, YYDKDF (reference sequence). V was pared by 1 base and J by 8 bases, with 8 bases between. CDR3 coding DNA: TGTGCCACCAGCAGAGCCGGGGGGGGCTACACCTTC. This translates into CATSRAGGGYTF.

The V gene is TRBV20-1, the J gene TRBJ1-3; D perhaps matches TRBD1 (5 bases). Trimming cost V 3 bases and J 0 bases, with 18 bases left between them. The CDR3 has 17 amino acids. Germline values: CDR1 DFQATT, CDR2 SNEGSKA (reference sequence). The DNA for the CDR3 is TGCAGTGCTAGTCCTCTTACAGGCACATACTCTGGAAACACCATATATTTT. This encodes CSASPLTGTYSGNTIYF.

The rearrangement joins TRBV29-1 to TRBJ2-1; TRBD1 aligns across 7 bases. CDR3 length: 13 residues. With V trimmed by 3 bases and J by 4 bases, 3 bases remained unmatched. Germline CDR1 is SQVTM and CDR2 is ANQGSEA. The CDR3 loop reads CSVDGTEYNEQFF. In DNA form, the CDR3 reads TGCAGCGTTGACGGGACAGAGTACAATGAGCAGTTCTTC.

The genes are TRBV4-2 and TRBJ2-7; TRBD2 matches 7 bases. Germline values: CDR1 LGHNA, CDR2 YNFKEQ. J gave up 6 bases and V 0 bases, and 8 bases lay outside the gene matches. This CDR3 spans 15 amino acids. CDR3 DNA: TGTGCCAGCAGCCAAGAGGGAGGGGTTGTGGGCGAGCAGTACTTC. The encoded protein is CASSQEGGVVGEQYF.

The chain has TRBV7-8 and TRBJ1-1, with D perhaps matching TRBD1 (6 bases). The CDR3 extends over 14 amino acids. Trimming left V 9 bases short and J 1 base short, with 15 bases between. Germline V gene lookup returns CDR1 SGHVS and CDR2 FQNEAQ. The CDR3 protein is CASRPGQSNTEAFF. In nucleotides, the CDR3 is TGTGCCAGTCGACCGGGACAATCGAACACTGAAGCTTTCTTT. Based on the CDR3 plus reference TRBV7-8 and TRBJ1-1, the full variable domain is GAGVSQSPRYKVAKRGQDVALRCDPISGHVSLFWYQQALGQGPEFLTYFQNEAQLDKSGLPSDRFFAERPEGSVSTLKIQRTQQEDSAVYLCASRPGQSNTEAFFGQGTRLTVV.

The V call is TRBV4-2, the J call TRBJ2-2, with 8 bases aligning to TRBD1. Unmatched junction bases numbered 7, after V lost 1 base and J lost 3 bases. This CDR3 has 17 amino acids. Germline-derived CDR1 and CDR2 are LGHNA and YNFKEQ. The CDR3 coding sequence is TGTGCCAGCAGCCAAGTGAGGACAGGGTCCTACACCGGGGAGCTGTTTTTT. Amino acids: CASSQVRTGSYTGELFF.

The chain uses TRBV30 and TRBJ1-5; 7 bases are a match to TRBD1. The germline CDR1 and CDR2 sequences are GTSNPN and SVGIG (reference sequence). This CDR3 has 13 amino acids. V dropped 2 bases and J dropped 6; count of bases not matched to a gene: 4. CDR3 nucleotides: TGTGCCTGGAGTACAGACAGGGCTCAGCCCCAGCATTTT. Amino acids: CAWSTDRAQPQHF.

The chain's CDR3 is CASRDQGNSPLHF. DNA for the CDR3: TGTGCCAGCAGGGACCAGGGGAATTCACCCCTCCACTTT. This chain joins TRBV12-3 or TRBV12-4 and TRBJ1-6; D perhaps matches TRBD1 (6 bases). CDR3 length: 13 residues. The V and J ends lost 6 bases and 7 bases respectively, with 10 bases between them.

V usage is TRBV27 and J usage is TRBJ1-6; 8 nucleotides align to TRBD1. Trimming cost V 4 bases and J 8 bases; bases outside gene matches: 4. Germline lookup yields CDR1 MNHEY and CDR2 SMNVEV (reference sequence). The CDR3 has 14 amino acids. This CDR3 reads CASSSGTGYSPLHF. The CDR3 DNA follows: TGTGCCAGCAGTTCCGGGACAGGCTATTCACCCCTCCACTTT.

The chain employs TRBV2 and TRBJ2-1; 8 bases fit TRBD1. The CDR3 runs 15 residues. The trim removed 4 bases at V and 6 bases at J, leaving 8 bases unmatched. CDR1 is SNHLY, CDR2 FYNNEI, per germline. CDR3 residues: CASSGDRGWGNEQFF. CDR3 coding DNA: TGTGCCAGCAGTGGCGACAGGGGATGGGGCAATGAGCAGTTCTTC. Filled out from reference TRBV2 and TRBJ2-1, the complete variable domain reads EPEVTQTPSHQVTQMGQEVILRCVPISNHLYFYWYRQILGQKVEFLVSFYNNEISEKSEIFDDQFSVERPDGSNFTLKIRSTKLEDSAMYFCASSGDRGWGNEQFFGPGTRLTVL.

This clone has a single count. V usage is TRBV20-1 and J usage is TRBJ2-1; possible D gene TRBD1, 6 bases. V was clipped by 3 bases and J by 6 bases, with 12 bases between them. Looked up from germline, CDR1 is DFQATT and CDR2 is SNEGSKA (reference sequence). The CDR3 consists of 13 residues. DNA of the CDR3: TGCAGTGCTAGTCGGTCCAGGGGCAATGAGCAGTTCTTC. Translating gives CSASRSRGNEQFF.

The chain links TRBV2 to TRBJ2-1; TRBD1 aligns across 9 bases. Germline CDR1 is SNHLY and CDR2 is FYNNEI. J lost 9 bases, V lost 5 bases, and 11 bases had no gene match. This CDR3 is 15 amino acids long. CDR3 bases: TGTGCCAGCAGTCGGGACAGGGCAGAATCTGGTGAGCAGTTCTTC. This sequence encodes CASSRDRAESGEQFF.

The genes are TRBV27 and TRBJ1-1; a possible D gene is TRBD1 (6 bases). The V gene's germline CDR1 is MNHEY and CDR2 SMNVEV (reference sequence). CDR3 length: 18 amino acids. Trimming removed 3 bases from V and 1 base from J, with 21 bases in between. DNA of the CDR3: TGTGCCAGCAGTTTGTCTAGGGGGTGGGGGCAAACGAACACTGAAGCTTTCTTT. Residues: CASSLSRGWGQTNTEAFF.

This CDR3 reads CASSFPGFSVSGELFF. CDR3 nucleotides: TGTGCCAGCAGCTTCCCAGGTTTTTCGGTCTCCGGGGAGCTGTTTTTT. V is TRBV11-2 and J is TRBJ2-2; D is unclear. This CDR3 comprises 16 residues. Between the trimmed V and J ends, which lost 3 bases and 6 bases, there was a span of 17 bases. Germline assignment: CDR1 SGHAT and CDR2 FQNNGV.

CDR3 amino acids: CASRGDRENEQFF. CDR3 bases: TGCGCCAGCAGGGGGGACAGGGAAAATGAGCAGTTCTTC. V usage is TRBV5-1 and J usage is TRBJ2-1; 9 nucleotides agree with TRBD1. From germline, CDR1 is SGHRS and CDR2 YFSETQ. The CDR3 consists of 13 residues. V dropped 5 bases and J dropped 7; count of bases not matched to a gene: 4. Variable domain in full (rest from reference TRBV5-1 and TRBJ2-1): KAGVTQTPRYLIKTRGQQVTLSCSPISGHRSVSWYQQTPGQGLQFLFEYFSETQRNKGNFPGRFSGRQFSNSRSEMNVSTLELGDSALYLCASRGDRENEQFFGPGTRLTVL.

V usage is TRBV7-9 and J usage is TRBJ1-2, with D possibly TRBD1 on 5 matching bases. Trimming took 4 bases from V and 7 from J, leaving 13 bases between them. Germline CDR1 reads SEHNR; CDR2 reads FQNEAQ (reference sequence). The CDR3 totals 13 residues. The CDR3 region is CASSSQGLSGYTF. CDR3 nucleotides: TGTGCCAGCAGCTCGCAGGGTCTCTCTGGCTACACCTTC.

The rearrangement uses TRBV7-9 and TRBJ2-3; 12 nucleotides agree with TRBD2. The CDR3 has 15 residues. The germline CDR1 and CDR2 sequences are SEHNR and FQNEAQ (reference sequence). The J segment lost 4 bases and the V segment lost 5 bases, leaving 4 bases of the junction unmatched. The CDR3 DNA follows: TGTGCCAGCAGCCATCTAGCGGGGGGGCCAGATACGCAGTATTTT. This translates into CASSHLAGGPDTQYF.

This chain uses TRBV6-5 with TRBJ1-2, with 7 bases fitting TRBD1. The V gene's germline CDR1 is MNHEY and CDR2 SVGAGI. The CDR3 runs to 15 residues. The V gene end was trimmed by 6 bases and the J gene end by 2 bases; junction bases not matched to a gene: 9. The CDR3 spells CASSPRGTANYGYTF. CDR3 bases: TGTGCCAGCAGCCCAAGGGGGACAGCGAACTATGGCTACACCTTC.

CDR3 loop: CASSQDWAFGNTIYF. In nucleotides, the CDR3 is TGCGCCAGCAGCCAAGATTGGGCTTTTGGAAACACCATATATTTT. The rearrangement links TRBV4-1 to TRBJ1-3; D unclear. V lost 0 bases and J 3 bases, leaving 9 bases between the germline ends. The CDR3 consists of 15 residues. Germline-derived CDR1 and CDR2 are MGHRA and YSYEKL.

The chain couples TRBV19 to TRBJ1-2, with 7 bases matching TRBD1. Germline trimming cut 4 bases from V and 5 bases from J; bases unmatched to any gene: 16. CDR1 is LNHDA and CDR2 is SQIVND in the germline V gene (reference sequence). This CDR3 contains 17 residues. The CDR3 DNA follows: TGTGCCAGTAGTACACTCGACACGGGACAGAGGGATTATGGCTACACCTTC. This codes for CASSTLDTGQRDYGYTF.

The chain carries TRBV28 and TRBJ1-2, with D hard to call. Trimming pared 3 bases from V and 6 bases from J, leaving 17 bases between. Germline V lookup: CDR1 MDHEN, CDR2 SYDVKM. The CDR3 contains 15 residues. The CDR3 loop reads CASSFSGREGNGYTF. CDR3 coding DNA: TGTGCCAGCAGTTTCTCAGGACGGGAAGGGAATGGCTACACCTTC.

V and J are TRBV6-6 and TRBJ2-3, with 7 bases lining up with TRBD2. In germline, CDR1 is MNHNY, CDR2 SVGAGI (reference sequence). With V trimmed by 2 bases and J by 1 base, 6 bases remained unmatched. The CDR3 spans 16 residues. DNA of the CDR3: TGTGCCAGCAGTTACCCTGGGGGGAGGGGCACAGATACGCAGTATTTT. This codes for CASSYPGGRGTDTQYF.

This chain links TRBV2 with TRBJ2-1, with D perhaps matching TRBD1 (6 bases). Trimming removed 3 bases at V and 1 base at J, with 13 bases between. CDR1 and CDR2 from the germline V gene are SNHLY and FYNNEI. The CDR3 consists of 16 residues. CDR3 coding DNA: TGTGCCAGCAGTGACGTTTCAGGGGTGTCCTACAATGAGCAGTTCTTC. The encoded protein is CASSDVSGVSYNEQFF.

The J gene is TRBJ1-1, the V gene TRBV29-1, with 10 bases aligning to TRBD1. The V and J ends lost 4 bases and 1 base, in that order; junction bases with no gene match: 6. From germline, CDR1 is SQVTM and CDR2 ANQGSEA. The CDR3 is 15 residues long. In DNA form, the CDR3 reads TGCAGCGTTGTGGGGGACAGGGGAGAGAACACTGAAGCTTTCTTT. Protein sequence: CSVVGDRGENTEAFF.

The count of this clone is one. The V and J genes are TRBV5-1 and TRBJ2-5, with 11 bases matching TRBD2. V gave up 0 bases and J gave up 5 bases; unmatched junction bases: 6. The CDR3 is 16 amino acids. In germline, CDR1 is SGHRS, CDR2 YFSETQ. This CDR3 is CASSLGLAGSRETQYF. CDR3 in DNA: TGCGCCAGCAGCTTGGGACTAGCGGGGAGCAGGGAGACCCAGTACTTC.

About this clone itself: The junction differs from germline at one of its ends, possibly a read error. The chain couples TRBV13 to TRBJ1-1, with D maybe TRBD1 (5 bases). This CDR3 region has 13 residues. Germline-derived CDR1 and CDR2 are PRHDT and FYEKMQ (reference sequence). The CDR3 loop is CASSLADNTQAFF. CDR3 in DNA: TGTGCCAGCAGCTTAGCGGACAACACTCAAGCTTTCTTT.

The V gene is TRBV27, the J gene TRBJ1-3, with no clear D. The CDR3 extends over 15 amino acids. Per the germline V gene, CDR1 is MNHEY and CDR2 is SMNVEV (reference sequence). V was shortened by 6 bases and J by 0 bases, with 12 bases between the two germline ends. CDR3 sequence: CASSLGSGSGNTIYF. CDR3 sequence (DNA): TGTGCCAGCAGCTTGGGGAGCGGCTCTGGAAACACCATATATTTT.

DNA of the CDR3: TGTGCCAGCAGCTTAGATCGAGGTAGCTTTGAGCAGTTCTTC. Protein: CASSLDRGSFEQFF. This sequence joins TRBV11-2 and TRBJ2-1; no clear D. CDR1 is SGHAT, CDR2 FQNNGV, per germline. Trimming pared 0 bases from V and 9 bases from J, leaving 12 bases between. This CDR3 spans 14 amino acids.

V is TRBV28 and J is TRBJ2-7, with TRBD2 matching 7 bases. V lost 3 bases and J lost 2; bases outside the gene matches: 13. Germline V gene lookup returns CDR1 MDHEN and CDR2 SYDVKM. This CDR3 comprises 17 residues. CDR3 nucleotide sequence: TGTGCCAGCAGTTTCCCCGGGGGAGGGCAACGAACCTACGAGCAGTACTTC. Amino acids: CASSFPGGGQRTYEQYF.